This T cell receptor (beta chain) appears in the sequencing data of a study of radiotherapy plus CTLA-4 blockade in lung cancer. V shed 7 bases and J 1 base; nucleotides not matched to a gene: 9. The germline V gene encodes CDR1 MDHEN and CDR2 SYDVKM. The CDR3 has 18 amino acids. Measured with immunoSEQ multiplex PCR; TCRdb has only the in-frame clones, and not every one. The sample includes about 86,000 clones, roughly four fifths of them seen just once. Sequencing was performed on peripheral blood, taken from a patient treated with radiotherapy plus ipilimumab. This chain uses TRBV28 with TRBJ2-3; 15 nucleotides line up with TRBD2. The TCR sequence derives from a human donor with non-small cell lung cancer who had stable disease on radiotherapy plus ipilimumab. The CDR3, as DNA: TGTGCCAGCAATCGTCCGGGACTAGCGGGGGGCGGCACAGATACGCAGTATTTT. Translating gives CASNRPGLAGGGTDTQYF. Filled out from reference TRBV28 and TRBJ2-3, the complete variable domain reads DVKVTQSSRYLVKRTGEKVFLECVQDMDHENMFWYRQDPGLGLRLIYFSYDVKMKEKGDIPEGYSVSREKKERFSLILESASTNQTSMYLCASNRPGLAGGGTDTQYFGPGTRLTVL.